One sample yielded the 19 T cell receptor beta chains listed below, sequenced in a study of blood T cell repertoires in COVID-19. Assay: immunoSEQ multiplex PCR; the TCRdb copy retains only in-frame clones and omits some. The data show hundreds of thousands of clones, with around 89% seen just once and under 2.5% held by the top ten. Specimen: PBMCs or T cells enriched from blood (not recorded which). Receptor source: a woman aged 18 to 35 who had recovered from COVID-19.

The chain couples TRBV5-1 to TRBJ2-2, with D possibly being TRBD1 (5 bases). The V and J ends lost 0 bases and 0 bases respectively, with 6 bases between them. Germline CDR1 and CDR2: SGHRS and YFSETQ. This CDR3 has 15 residues. The CDR3 loop is CASSLDRTNTGELFF. For the CDR3, the DNA is TGCGCCAGCAGCTTGGACAGGACGAACACCGGGGAGCTGTTTTTT.

The gene calls are TRBV6-5 and TRBJ2-1; 7 bases fit TRBD1. The junction had 10 bases not matched to a gene; V was cut back by 2 bases and J by 9 bases. The CDR3 is 15 residues long. CDR1 and CDR2 from the germline V gene are MNHEY and SVGAGI. The CDR3, as DNA: TGTGCCAGCAGTTACGCTCCCGACAGGGCTGGTGAGCAGTTCTTC. Translated: CASSYAPDRAGEQFF.

The CDR3 reads CASSLNPAEGYTF. CDR3 nucleotides: TGTGCCAGCAGCCTCAACCCGGCGGAGGGCTACACCTTC. The chain couples TRBV7-9 to TRBJ1-2; no clear D gene. Germline values: CDR1 SEHNR, CDR2 FQNEAQ (reference sequence). The CDR3 is 13 residues long. V gave up 5 bases and J gave up 8 bases, with 15 bases separating them. The whole variable domain, remainder taken from reference TRBV7-9 and TRBJ1-2, is DTGVSQNPRHKITKRGQNVTFRCDPISEHNRLYWYRQTLGQGPEFLTYFQNEAQLEKSRLLSDRFSAERPKGSFSTLEIQRTEQGDSAMYLCASSLNPAEGYTFGSGTRLTVV.

Notes on this clone: The conserved final phenylalanine or tryptophan is absent from the CDR3, which likely points to a read error. The DNA is left out, because the CDR3 cannot be placed on it with certainty; the CDR3 is given as TCRdb lists it. V usage is TRBV6-5 and J usage is TRBJ1-1; the table assigns TRBD1, which was not confirmed against the DNA. A total of 11 residues make up the CDR3, ends included. The V gene's germline CDR1 is MNHEY and CDR2 SVGAGI. CDR3 amino acids: CASSYLRTGSR.

The genes are TRBV19 and TRBJ2-1, with TRBD2 matching over 14 bases. CDR3 length: 18 amino acids. Unmatched junction bases numbered 9, after V lost 4 bases and J lost 4 bases. Germline lookup yields CDR1 LNHDA and CDR2 SQIVND (reference sequence). CDR3 region: CASSNRGTSGGPYNEQFF. In DNA form, the CDR3 reads TGTGCCAGTAGTAACAGGGGGACTAGCGGGGGACCTTACAATGAGCAGTTCTTC. Supplemented by reference TRBV19 and TRBJ2-1, the full variable domain reads DGGITQSPKYLFRKEGQNVTLSCEQNLNHDAMYWYRQDPGQGLRLIYYSQIVNDFQKGDIAEGYSVSREKKESFPLTVTSAQKNPTAFYLCASSNRGTSGGPYNEQFFGPGTRLTVL.

J is TRBJ2-4 and V is TRBV28, with 7 bases that match TRBD1. The V segment lost 4 bases and the J segment 0 bases; nucleotides outside the gene matches: 9. The CDR3 runs to 17 residues. Germline CDR1 is MDHEN and CDR2 is SYDVKM. CDR3 region: CASSSPSTGRAKNIQYF. The CDR3 DNA sequence: TGTGCCAGCAGTTCCCCCTCGACAGGGAGAGCCAAAAACATTCAGTACTTC.

V is TRBV6-5 and J is TRBJ1-2; 7 positions agree with TRBD1. Germline loops: CDR1 MNHEY, CDR2 SVGAGI. J was trimmed by 4 bases and V by 4 bases; bases with no gene match: 12. CDR3 size: 16 residues. The CDR3 DNA sequence: TGTGCCAGCAGTTTTTTATTACCACAGGGGCCCTATGGCTACACCTTC. Its translation is CASSFLLPQGPYGYTF.

The rearrangement links TRBV7-2 to TRBJ2-7; D ambiguous. CDR1 and CDR2 (germline): SGHTA, FQGNSA. Trimming left V 2 bases short and J 3 bases short, with 14 bases between. The CDR3 has 15 amino acids. CDR3 in amino acids: CASSLWRGQSYEQYF. CDR3 sequence (DNA): TGTGCCAGCAGCTTATGGCGTGGGCAGAGCTACGAGCAGTACTTC. Combining the CDR3 with reference TRBV7-2 and TRBJ2-7 gives the whole variable domain GAGVSQSPSNKVTEKGKDVELRCDPISGHTALYWYRQSLGQGLEFLIYFQGNSAPDKSGLPSDRFSAERTGGSVSTLTIQRTQQEDSAVYLCASSLWRGQSYEQYFGPGTRLTVT.

This sequence joins TRBV6-4 and TRBJ1-2; 8 bases are shared with TRBD1. CDR3 length: 13 amino acids. V gave up 6 bases and J gave up 8 bases; unmatched junction bases: 8. Looked up from germline, CDR1 is MRHNA and CDR2 is SNTAGT. The CDR3 reads CASRSGTGGGYTF. In DNA form, the CDR3 reads TGTGCCAGCAGATCCGGGACAGGAGGCGGCTACACCTTC.

The rearrangement links TRBV28 to TRBJ2-2, with a possible D match to TRBD2 (6 bases). This CDR3 is built from 15 residues. Germline V gives CDR1 MDHEN, CDR2 SYDVKM. V was trimmed by 3 bases and J by 4 bases, leaving 12 bases between them. In DNA form, the CDR3 reads TGTGCCAGCAGTTTCCGGGACTGGGTCACCGGGGAGCTGTTTTTT. It specifies CASSFRDWVTGELFF.

The chain uses TRBV29-1 and TRBJ1-2; no clear D gene. Looked up from germline, CDR1 is SQVTM and CDR2 is ANQGSEA. The CDR3 spans 15 residues. V gave up 4 bases and J gave up 1 base, with 16 bases separating them. CDR3 nucleotides: TGCAGCGTTGCCGCAAGCGGTGGCAGTAACTATGGCTACACCTTC. Translating it yields CSVAASGGSNYGYTF.

The gene calls are TRBV5-4 and TRBJ1-4, with D uncertain. The CDR3 has 19 residues. Between the trimmed V and J ends, which lost 4 bases and 0 bases, there was a span of 22 bases. Germline CDR1 SGHNT, CDR2 YYREEE (reference sequence). The CDR3 bases are TGTGCCAGCAGCGGGCGGGGTGAAGGCTACTACACAACTAATGAAAAACTGTTTTTT. It specifies CASSGRGEGYYTTNEKLFF.

This clone was counted only a few times. In DNA form, the CDR3 reads TGTGCCAGCACCTCCGGGACAGGGTCAGGAAATGAGCAGTTCTTC. It yields the protein CASTSGTGSGNEQFF. The chain employs TRBV9 and TRBJ2-1, with 9 bases that match TRBD1. Looked up from germline, CDR1 is SGDLS and CDR2 is YYNGEE. The CDR3 extends over 15 amino acids. J gave up 7 bases and V 6 bases, and 11 bases lay outside the gene matches.

The chain is built from TRBV5-4 and TRBJ2-7, with D possibly being TRBD1 (5 bases). This CDR3 spans 14 amino acids. The germline V and J ends were trimmed by 0 bases and 5 bases, with 12 bases remaining between them. Germline V gives CDR1 SGHNT, CDR2 YYREEE (reference sequence). The DNA of the CDR3 is TGTGCCAGCAGCTTGGCGTCAGGACAAGACGAGCAGTACTTC. Amino acid sequence: CASSLASGQDEQYF.

This chain links TRBV9 with TRBJ1-2, with D perhaps matching TRBD1 (6 bases). Per the germline V gene, CDR1 is SGDLS and CDR2 is YYNGEE. CDR3 length equals 16 residues. The V and J ends lost 0 bases and 8 bases respectively, with 20 bases between them. CDR3: CASSVEAGTTGSGYTF. CDR3 coding DNA: TGTGCCAGCAGCGTAGAGGCCGGGACGACAGGCTCGGGCTACACCTTC.

This rearrangement joins TRBV11-2 to TRBJ2-7, with a possible D match to TRBD2 (8 bases). CDR1 is SGHAT and CDR2 is FQNNGV in the germline V gene. CDR3 size: 15 residues. The ends were cut back, 4 bases at V and 2 bases at J, with 15 bases in the middle. In DNA form, the CDR3 reads TGTGCCAGCAGCTCGGGAGGGGGCTCCACCTACGAGCAGTACTTC. Amino acid sequence: CASSSGGGSTYEQYF.

This chain joins TRBV11-1 and TRBJ1-2; 12 bases agree with TRBD1. Germline trimming cut 4 bases from V and 3 bases from J; bases unmatched to any gene: 6. Germline CDR1 and CDR2: SGHAT and FQDESV (reference sequence). The CDR3 extends over 16 amino acids. The CDR3 bases are TGTGCCAGCAGCTCCGGGACAGGGGGCCACTACTATGGCTACACCTTC. This encodes CASSSGTGGHYYGYTF.

The chain links TRBV11-1 to TRBJ2-3, with a weak D call TRBD2 (6 bases). The CDR3 consists of 16 residues. Germline-derived CDR1 and CDR2 are SGHAT and FQDESV (reference sequence). V lost 6 bases, J lost 5 bases, and 21 bases lay in between. The CDR3 loop reads CASSWPGARGIDTQYF. The CDR3 nucleotides read TGTGCCAGCAGTTGGCCGGGAGCACGTGGGATAGATACGCAGTATTTT. The full variable domain, with the rest looked up from reference TRBV11-1 and TRBJ2-3, is EAEVAQSPRYKITEKSQAVAFWCDPISGHATLYWYRQILGQGPELLVQFQDESVVDDSQLPKDRFSAERLKGVDSTLKIQPAELGDSAMYLCASSWPGARGIDTQYFGPGTRLTVL.

CDR3 DNA sequence: TGCAGCGTTCTGGGGAGCTATGGCTACACCTTC. Its translation: CSVLGSYGYTF. The rearrangement links TRBV29-1 to TRBJ1-2; D gene uncertain. The CDR3 extends over 11 amino acids. Germline V gives CDR1 SQVTM, CDR2 ANQGSEA. Trimming took off 5 bases at V and 4 bases at J, with 8 bases between the two ends.